Listed below are T cell receptor beta chains from one sample, sequenced in a study of shared clonotypes between healthy human individuals. TCRdb's table, derived via immunoSEQ multiplex PCR, lists solely in-frame clones and lacks some. The sample yields millions of clones, over 85% seen once. Material: naive CD8+ T cells sorted from blood. The receptors come from a man aged 18 to 29 in good health. The CDR3 runs from the conserved cysteine through the conserved F or W. A D gene is named only where the DNA matches it firmly. Clone size is not always given. Where it is, it says once, few, many or a class for expanded clones.

v_gene	abundance	d_gene	j_gene	CDR3aa	CDR3nt
TRBV7-9	NA	NA	TRBJ2-5	CASSYVNQETQYF	TGTGCCAGCAGCTATGTAAACCAAGAGACCCAGTACTTC
TRBV5-1	NA	NA	TRBJ2-7	CASSFADNSYEQYF	TGCGCCAGCAGCTTTGCAGACAACTCCTACGAGCAGTACTTC
TRBV10-1	NA	NA	TRBJ2-3	CASTRDSTDTQYF	TGCGCCAGCACCCGGGACAGCACAGATACGCAGTATTTT
TRBV6-5	NA	TRBD1	TRBJ1-1	CASSSRQGRYTEAFF	TGTGCCAGCAGTTCCCGACAGGGCCGTTACACTGAAGCTTTCTTT
TRBV5-1	NA	TRBD1	TRBJ2-7	CASSLASDRVREQYF	TGCGCCAGCAGCTTGGCTTCGGACAGGGTAAGGGAGCAGTACTTC
TRBV11-2	few	TRBD1	TRBJ2-7	CASSLDRIEQYF	TGTGCCAGCAGCCTGGACAGGATCGAGCAGTACTTC
TRBV30	NA	TRBD1	TRBJ1-1	CAWDETGGTEAFF	TGTGCCTGGGACGAAACAGGGGGTACTGAAGCTTTCTTT
TRBV6-6	NA	TRBD1	TRBJ2-7	CASSDRDSLYEQYF	TGTGCCAGCAGTGACCGGGACAGCCTCTACGAGCAGTACTTC
TRBV15	NA	NA	TRBJ1-1	CATRFFSDPEAFF	TGTGCCACCAGATTCTTTTCGGATCCTGAAGCTTTCTTT
TRBV2	NA	TRBD1	TRBJ2-7	CASSDRDRAFYEQYF	TGTGCCAGCAGTGACCGGGACAGGGCATTCTACGAGCAGTACTTC
TRBV15	NA	NA	TRBJ2-1	CATSRDQGPPYEQFF	TGTGCCACCAGCAGAGATCAAGGGCCCCCGTATGAGCAGTTCTTC
TRBV15	NA	NA	TRBJ2-7	CATSSGQGGYEQYF	TGTGCCACCAGCAGTGGTCAGGGGGGCTACGAGCAGTACTTC
TRBV7-6	NA	TRBD2	TRBJ2-3	CASSLANGGRESDTQYF	TGTGCCAGCAGCTTAGCGAATGGGGGGAGGGAGTCAGATACGCAGTATTTT
TRBV5-4	NA	NA	TRBJ1-2	CASSLSSTTNYGYTF	TGTGCCAGCAGCTTAAGCAGTACTACTAACTATGGCTACACCTTC
TRBV9	NA	NA	TRBJ2-1	CASSGGSVSSYNEQFF	TGTGCCAGCAGCGGGGGAAGCGTGAGCTCCTACAATGAGCAGTTCTTC
TRBV2	NA	NA	TRBJ2-7	CASSDGRGTYEQYF	TGTGCCAGCAGTGACGGCAGGGGAACCTACGAGCAGTACTTC
TRBV6-5	NA	TRBD1	TRBJ2-7	CASSRDRVDEQYF	TGTGCCAGCTCCCGGGACAGGGTAGACGAGCAGTACTTC
TRBV7-3	NA	TRBD2	TRBJ2-1	CASSSAPGLAGGEQFF	TGTGCCAGCAGCTCCGCTCCGGGACTAGCGGGTGGTGAGCAGTTCTTC
TRBV28	NA	TRBD1	TRBJ2-7	CASSWGQGGGYEQYF	TGTGCCAGCAGTTGGGGACAGGGAGGTGGATACGAGCAGTACTTC
TRBV4-3	NA	NA	TRBJ2-5	CASSQDGVGGETQYF	TGCGCCAGCAGCCAAGATGGGGTGGGGGGAGAGACCCAGTACTTC
TRBV19	NA	NA	TRBJ2-5	CASSSEIETQYF	TGTGCCAGTAGTAGTGAGATCGAGACCCAGTACTTC
TRBV7-8	NA	NA	TRBJ2-1	CASSLVGNEQFF	TGTGCCAGCAGCTTAGTAGGCAATGAGCAGTTCTTC
TRBV4-1	NA	NA	TRBJ1-3	CASSQEPLGISGNTIYF	TGCGCCAGCAGCCAGGAGCCCCTAGGGATCTCTGGAAACACCATATATTTT
TRBV4-1	NA	NA	TRBJ1-5	CASSQDEVQGVNQPQHF	TGCGCCAGCAGCCAAGACGAAGTACAGGGTGTAAATCAGCCCCAGCATTTT
TRBV19	once	NA	TRBJ1-1	CASSVAVIPGLGTFF	TGTGCCAGTAGCGTGGCCGTTATACCAGGGTTGGGAACTTTCTTT
TRBV7-9	few	NA	TRBJ2-5	CASSLGGTEYQETQYF	TGTGCCAGCAGCTTAGGGGGTACAGAGTACCAAGAGACCCAGTACTTC
TRBV13	NA	NA	TRBJ2-7	CASSLMYEQYF	TGTGCCAGCAGCTTAATGTACGAGCAGTACTTC
TRBV5-6	NA	NA	TRBJ2-7	CASSPSGYEQYF	TGTGCCAGCAGCCCCAGCGGATACGAGCAGTACTTC
TRBV29-1	NA	NA	TRBJ2-2	CSVLPDTGELFF	TGCAGCGTCCTCCCCGACACCGGGGAGCTGTTTTTT
TRBV28	NA	NA	TRBJ2-7	CASSPGAGLTYEQYF	TGTGCCAGCAGCCCAGGGGCAGGCCTCACCTACGAGCAGTACTTC
TRBV4-1	NA	NA	TRBJ1-4	CASSHVGQVEKLFF	TGCGCCAGCAGCCACGTGGGCCAGGTGGAAAAACTGTTTTTT
TRBV28	NA	TRBD2	TRBJ2-3	CASSPSGGGTDTQYF	TGTGCCAGCAGTCCGAGCGGGGGGGGCACAGATACGCAGTATTTT
TRBV7-9	NA	TRBD1	TRBJ1-6	CASSLALGQGVRGSPLHF	TGTGCCAGCAGCTTAGCGCTGGGACAGGGGGTGAGGGGGTCACCCCTCCACTTT
TRBV20-1	once	NA	TRBJ1-1	CSAPSTEAFF	TGCAGTGCGCCCAGCACTGAAGCTTTCTTT
TRBV9	NA	NA	TRBJ2-1	CASSPRLGGDNEQFF	TGTGCCAGCAGCCCCCGTCTGGGCGGAGACAATGAGCAGTTCTTC
TRBV11-1	NA	NA	TRBJ2-6	CASSLPGANVLTF	TGTGCCAGCAGCTTGCCCGGGGCCAACGTCCTGACTTTC
TRBV27	NA	TRBD1	TRBJ1-4	CASSSRDSPTNEKLFF	TGTGCCAGCAGTTCCAGGGACAGCCCAACTAATGAAAAACTGTTTTTT
TRBV6-5	NA	NA	TRBJ2-1	CASSYSSGGDEQFF	TGTGCCAGCAGTTACTCGTCGGGGGGCGATGAGCAGTTCTTC
TRBV9	NA	NA	TRBJ1-4	CASSVGRWTATTNEKLFF	TGTGCCAGCAGCGTAGGAAGGTGGACGGCCACAACTAATGAAAAACTGTTTTTT
TRBV7-9	NA	NA	TRBJ2-7	CASSPTGYEQYF	TGTGCCAGCAGCCCTACAGGCTACGAGCAGTACTTC
TRBV7-9	NA	NA	TRBJ2-2	CASRPRGNTGELFF	TGTGCCAGCAGGCCTAGAGGGAACACCGGGGAGCTGTTTTTT
TRBV7-9	NA	NA	TRBJ1-2	CASSRVGLASFYGYTF	TGTGCCAGCAGCCGTGTGGGTCTGGCATCCTTCTATGGCTACACCTTC
TRBV4-1	NA	NA	TRBJ1-1	CASSQFPNTEAFF	TGCGCCAGCAGCCAATTTCCGAACACTGAAGCTTTCTTT
TRBV6-5	NA	NA	TRBJ2-2	CASSSWTNTGELFF	TGTGCCAGCAGTTCCTGGACTAACACCGGGGAGCTGTTTTTT
TRBV10-2	NA	TRBD1	TRBJ1-1	CASSESVGQGFRTEAFF	TGCGCCAGCAGTGAGTCGGTGGGACAGGGGTTTAGGACTGAAGCTTTCTTT
TRBV30	once	TRBD1	TRBJ2-7	CAWSPTGTVFYEQYF	TGTGCCTGGAGTCCGACCGGGACAGTTTTCTACGAGCAGTACTTC